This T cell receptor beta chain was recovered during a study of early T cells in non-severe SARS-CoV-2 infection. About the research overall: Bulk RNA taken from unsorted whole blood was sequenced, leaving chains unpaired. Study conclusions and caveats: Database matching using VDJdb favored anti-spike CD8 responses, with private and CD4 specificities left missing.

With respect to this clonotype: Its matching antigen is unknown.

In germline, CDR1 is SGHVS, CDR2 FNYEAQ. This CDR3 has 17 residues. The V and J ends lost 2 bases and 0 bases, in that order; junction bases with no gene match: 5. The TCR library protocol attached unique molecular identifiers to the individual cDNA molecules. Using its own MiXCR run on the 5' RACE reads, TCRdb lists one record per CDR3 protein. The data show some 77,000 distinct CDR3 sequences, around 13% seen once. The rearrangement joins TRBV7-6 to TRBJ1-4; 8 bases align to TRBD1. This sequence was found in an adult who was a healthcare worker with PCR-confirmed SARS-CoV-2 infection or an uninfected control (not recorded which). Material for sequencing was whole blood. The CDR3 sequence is CASSLRGQVATNEKLFF. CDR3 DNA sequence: TGTGCCAGCAGCTTAAGGGGACAGGTCGCAACTAATGAAAAACTGTTTTTT.